This T cell receptor (beta chain) comes out of a study of shared clonotypes between healthy human individuals. Sequencing was performed with immunoSEQ multiplex PCR; in TCRdb, only in-frame clones are kept and a portion is missing. The sample lists 2,500,000 or so clones, 93% occurring once. In the CD4+ fraction, cells were divided into CD45RA+ naive and CD45RA-negative memory subsets. To note about this clone: Its specificity is unknown.

Study-level findings and limits: It was anticipated that sequencing depth would influence how many clonotypes donors shared. What naive subsets generally showed was a larger estimated richness than memory subsets showed. Sampling covered blood only; tissue repertoires likely differ.

The CDR3 loop spans 15 amino acids. Germline V gives CDR1 SGHNT, CDR2 YYREEE (reference sequence). V was pared by 2 bases and J by 6 bases, with 12 bases between. The source material was naive CD4+ T cells from PBMCs. The sample's subset: CD45RA+ positively selected. This clonotype was obtained from a man between 18 and 29 years old in good health. Some clones in this sample may be carry-over from other donors' samples. The chain has TRBV5-4 and TRBJ1-6; D gene unclear. As DNA, the CDR3 is TGTGCCAGCAGCTTCGGTAACGAGGGTAATTCACCCCTCCACTTT. It yields the protein CASSFGNEGNSPLHF.